Included here is one T cell receptor beta chain sequence, with context. Its matching antigen is unknown. Primers: 60 Vbeta forward and 13 Jbeta reverse. The table came from immunoSEQ multiplex PCR; TCRdb's copy has only in-frame clones and leaves some out. Of roughly 180,000 clones in the sample, around 80% were seen once. The data were taken from a study of cytomegalovirus exposure and HLA in healthy donors. General study results and limits: Available immune exposure information covered CMV serostatus only.

This CDR3 spans 19 amino acids. V trimming: 2 bases; J trimming: 8 bases; junction bases outside the gene matches: 20. CDR1 is SGHRS, CDR2 YFSETQ, per germline. When sampled, the donors appeared nominally healthy, though they likely had unrecorded immune exposures. The gene calls are TRBV5-1 and TRBJ1-4; 8 bases map to TRBD1. The receptor was isolated from a female donor in good health and CMV-seronegative. Sequenced material: PBMCs. The CDR3 reads CASSFKPPGQVLRREKLFF. The CDR3 DNA reads TGCGCCAGCAGCTTTAAACCGCCGGGACAGGTTTTACGGCGGGAAAAACTGTTTTTT.